The 28 T cell receptor beta chains listed next were all sequenced from one sample in a study of T-cell reconstitution after alpha-beta-depleted transplantation in children (dated by TCRdb to 2015 to 2016). Library preparation employed PCR. Sequencing was performed on an Illumina HiSeq 2500. To normalize quantification of the TCRbeta repertoire, the TCR libraries were built with molecular barcoding that relied on unique molecular identifiers. TCRdb reworked the public reads: Q25 trimming with fastp, MiXCR clone assembly, productive beta chains retained. Rows with a matching CDR3 protein are joined into one entry that keeps the most common DNA and genes. Here the sample has a few hundred thousand distinct CDR3 sequences; around 20% occur a single time. 3.8% of the sample is held by the ten biggest clonotypes. The sequences come from PBMCs from the stem cell graft donor, collected from the stem cell graft. These receptors were taken from a human donor who donated a stem cell graft to a child with acute myeloid leukemia.

The chain couples TRBV24-1 to TRBJ2-1, with TRBD1 matching 8 bases. The CDR3 loop spans 14 amino acids. V gave up 3 bases and J gave up 6 bases; unmatched junction bases: 3. Germline V gene sequence: CDR1 KGHDR, CDR2 SFDVKD. CDR3 region: CATSDRQGRNEQFF. CDR3 nucleotide sequence: TGTGCCACCAGTGATCGACAGGGGCGCAATGAGCAGTTCTTC.

This sequence joins TRBV11-3 and TRBJ1-6, with TRBD1 as a possible D gene (5 bases). The V gene lost 3 bases and the J gene lost 11 bases, with 5 bases spanning the gap. The CDR3 is 11 residues long. Germline-derived CDR1 and CDR2 are SGHNT and YENEEA. This CDR3 is CASSLGAPLHF. CDR3 sequence (DNA): TGTGCCAGCAGCTTGGGGGCACCCCTCCACTTT. Drawing the rest from reference TRBV11-3 and TRBJ1-6, the complete variable domain is EAGVVQSPRYKIIEKKQPVAFWCNPISGHNTLYWYLQNLGQGPELLIRYENEEAVDDSQLPKDRFSAERLKGVDSTLKIQPAELGDSAVYLCASSLGAPLHFGNGTRLTVT.

V gene TRBV29-1 combines with J gene TRBJ2-7; 8 bases agree with TRBD1. Germline V CDR1 and CDR2: SQVTM, ANQGSEA. The trim removed 4 bases at V and 3 bases at J, leaving 11 bases unmatched. This CDR3 has 15 residues. CDR3 sequence: CSVVGMDRALYEQYF. The CDR3 DNA sequence: TGCAGCGTTGTAGGGATGGACAGGGCCCTCTACGAGCAGTACTTC.

In its sample, this clonotype was seen a few times. This chain connects TRBV12-3 or TRBV12-4 to TRBJ1-1; 10 bases are a match to TRBD1. The V and J ends lost 9 bases and 6 bases, in that order; junction bases with no gene match: 7. The CDR3 contains 13 residues. The CDR3 reads CASLDRGVSEAFF. The CDR3 region has the DNA TGTGCCAGTCTGGACAGGGGGGTCTCTGAAGCTTTCTTT.

There are a few counts of this clonotype. The chain couples TRBV20-1 to TRBJ1-4, with D possibly TRBD1 on 6 matching bases. V shed 5 bases and J shed 5 bases, with 18 bases lying between them. The germline gives CDR1 DFQATT, CDR2 SNEGSKA (reference sequence). The CDR3 contains 15 residues. The CDR3 region is CSAHLPGASNEKLFF. The CDR3 nucleotides are TGCAGTGCTCACCTTCCAGGGGCCTCAAATGAAAAACTGTTTTTT.

This clonotype was seen at least ten times. V is TRBV20-1 and J is TRBJ2-1; 10 nucleotides agree with TRBD2. V shed 8 bases and J 5 bases; nucleotides not matched to a gene: 12. Germline CDR1 is DFQATT and CDR2 is SNEGSKA (reference sequence). The CDR3 runs to 15 residues. The CDR3 DNA reads TGCAGTTGTCTCCCCTCCACTAGCGGGGACAATGAGCAGTTCTTC. Its translation is CSCLPSTSGDNEQFF.

This clonotype showed up just a few times. The V and J genes are TRBV5-1 and TRBJ2-3; 7 bases agree with TRBD2. Germline V lookup: CDR1 SGHRS, CDR2 YFSETQ. The CDR3 extends over 16 amino acids. J was trimmed by 3 bases and V by 3 bases; bases with no gene match: 10. This CDR3 is CASSSGGGLTTDTQYF. Written as DNA, the CDR3 is TGCGCCAGCAGCTCAGGTGGGGGACTAACTACAGATACGCAGTATTTT.

This clonotype was seen a few times. The chain carries TRBV12-3 or TRBV12-4 and TRBJ2-1; 9 bases are shared with TRBD2. J lost 9 bases, V lost 2 bases, and 5 bases had no gene match. CDR3 length equals 14 residues. As DNA, the CDR3 is TGTGCCAGCAGTTTAACCCTAGCGGGAATTGAGCAGTTCTTC. The encoded protein is CASSLTLAGIEQFF.

This clonotype was seen ten or more times. In DNA form, the CDR3 reads TGTGCCAGCAGCTCAGTGACTAGCGGAGACTACGAGCAGTACTTC. Translated, it gives CASSSVTSGDYEQYF. This chain uses TRBV5-4 with TRBJ2-7, with 9 positions matching TRBD2. The germline CDR1 and CDR2 sequences are SGHNT and YYREEE (reference sequence). The CDR3 runs 15 residues. Trimming cost V 3 bases and J 3 bases; bases outside gene matches: 7.

The V and J genes are TRBV5-1 and TRBJ2-7; 10 positions match TRBD1. This CDR3 region has 15 residues. The junction had 9 bases not matched to a gene; V was cut back by 5 bases and J by 4 bases. Looked up from germline, CDR1 is SGHRS and CDR2 is YFSETQ. This chain's CDR3 is CASSSTGTGAYEQYF. As DNA, the CDR3 is TGCGCCAGCAGTTCGACCGGGACAGGGGCTTACGAGCAGTACTTC.

The rearrangement uses TRBV6-1 and TRBJ2-1, with unresolved D. Germline lookup yields CDR1 MNHNS and CDR2 SASEGT. CDR3 size: 14 residues. Trimming shortened V by 4 bases and J by 4 bases, and 11 bases separated the two germline ends. Here the CDR3 DNA reads TGTGCCAGCAGTGGAGGACGGATATACAATGAGCAGTTCTTC. This gives the protein CASSGGRIYNEQFF.

V usage is TRBV7-6 and J usage is TRBJ2-3; D might be TRBD1 (6 bases). Trimming took off 5 bases at V and 1 base at J, with 10 bases between the two ends. The CDR3 has 14 residues. Per germline, CDR1 SGHVS and CDR2 FNYEAQ. The DNA for the CDR3 is TGTGCCAGCAGCGAGGGGGTGGGCACAGATACGCAGTATTTT. Its protein product is CASSEGVGTDTQYF. Combining the CDR3 with reference TRBV7-6 and TRBJ2-3 gives the whole variable domain GAGVSQSPRYKVTKRGQDVALRCDPISGHVSLYWYRQALGQGPEFLTYFNYEAQQDKSGLPNDRFSAERPEGSISTLTIQRTEQRDSAMYRCASSEGVGTDTQYFGPGTRLTVL.

This chain joins TRBV4-3 and TRBJ2-3; TRBD1 matches at 7 bases. CDR1 and CDR2 from the germline V gene are LGHNA and YSLEER. The CDR3 runs 16 residues. V shed 3 bases and J 4 bases; nucleotides not matched to a gene: 10. Written as DNA, the CDR3 is TGCGCCAGCAGCCAGACGACGACAGGGAGCCCAGATACGCAGTATTTT. This encodes CASSQTTTGSPDTQYF.

V gene TRBV12-3 or TRBV12-4 combines with J gene TRBJ2-3; D uncertain. The CDR3 has 14 residues. V was shortened by 8 bases and J by 0 bases, with 12 bases between the two germline ends. In nucleotides, the CDR3 is TGTGCCAGCTGCACCGAAGTTAGCACAGATACGCAGTATTTT. Encoded protein: CASCTEVSTDTQYF.

The chain carries TRBV28 and TRBJ1-4; D uncertain. Per the germline V gene, CDR1 is MDHEN and CDR2 is SYDVKM. The germline V and J ends were trimmed by 0 bases and 8 bases, with 10 bases remaining between them. The CDR3 spans 14 residues. The CDR3 DNA is TGTGCCAGCAGTTTATGGGGCGCTGGGGAAAAACTGTTTTTT. Protein sequence: CASSLWGAGEKLFF.

This clonotype was seen at least ten times. The V call is TRBV29-1, the J call TRBJ1-1, with D possibly matching TRBD1 (5 bases). This CDR3 comprises 13 residues. V was pared by 7 bases and J by 0 bases, with 12 bases between. Germline V CDR1 and CDR2: SQVTM, ANQGSEA. The CDR3 region is CSADDRMNTEAFF. The CDR3 coding sequence is TGCAGCGCAGACGACAGAATGAACACTGAAGCTTTCTTT.

This clonotype has a handful of counts. This chain joins TRBV28 and TRBJ2-5; 8 positions agree with TRBD2. V lost 4 bases to trimming and J lost 4 bases; unmatched junction nucleotides: 5. Germline CDR1 and CDR2: MDHEN and SYDVKM. CDR3 length: 14 amino acids. This CDR3 reads CASSWSGSRETQYF. The CDR3 coding sequence is TGTGCCAGCAGTTGGAGCGGGAGCCGAGAGACCCAGTACTTC.

This clonotype was counted many times. This chain uses TRBV29-1 with TRBJ2-7; unclear D gene. V lost 6 bases, J lost 0 bases, and 6 bases lay in between. Germline CDR1 reads SQVTM; CDR2 reads ANQGSEA. The CDR3 runs 11 residues. The CDR3 coding sequence is TGCAGCGTGGCAAGCTCCTACGAGCAGTACTTC. Translation gives CSVASSYEQYF.

J is TRBJ2-1 and V is TRBV7-6; unclear D gene. Germline lookup yields CDR1 SGHVS and CDR2 FNYEAQ. The CDR3 consists of 15 residues. V shed 4 bases and J shed 4 bases, with 14 bases lying between them. In nucleotides, the CDR3 is TGTGCCAGCAGCTCCCTCGGTAAAGCTTACAATGAGCAGTTCTTC. Amino acids: CASSSLGKAYNEQFF.

This chain uses TRBV5-1 with TRBJ1-1; D uncertain. Germline CDR1 SGHRS, CDR2 YFSETQ. Trimming left V 0 bases short and J 1 base short, with 10 bases between. This CDR3 comprises 15 residues. CDR3 in amino acids: CASSLEAGANTEAFF. CDR3 bases: TGCGCCAGCAGCTTGGAAGCAGGAGCGAACACTGAAGCTTTCTTT.

Only a few counts were recorded for this clonotype. The chain combines TRBV10-3 with TRBJ2-7; the match to TRBD1 covers 12 bases. V was pared by 10 bases and J by 0 bases, with 10 bases of the junction left unmatched. From germline, CDR1 is ENHRY and CDR2 SYGVKD. The CDR3 is made up of 16 amino acids. CDR3: CATGTGGPESSYEQYF. The CDR3 DNA follows: TGTGCCACCGGGACAGGGGGCCCCGAGAGCTCCTACGAGCAGTACTTC.

This clonotype was counted at least ten times. The chain combines TRBV6-1 with TRBJ2-1; perhaps TRBD1 as D (6 bases). The germline V and J ends were trimmed by 6 bases and 7 bases, with 13 bases remaining between them. Germline V gene sequence: CDR1 MNHNS, CDR2 SASEGT. The CDR3 consists of 13 residues. The CDR3 coding sequence is TGTGCCAGCAGAACCTCCGGGACAAATGAGCAGTTCTTC. Translating it yields CASRTSGTNEQFF.

This chain joins TRBV7-3 and TRBJ1-6; no clear D gene. The V gene's germline CDR1 is SGHTA and CDR2 FQGTGA. The CDR3 loop spans 13 amino acids. With 5 bases removed from V and 3 bases from J, the gap between germline ends came to 5 bases. The CDR3 region has the DNA TGTGCCAGCAGCAAGGACTATAATTCACCCCTCCACTTT. Its translation is CASSKDYNSPLHF. The full variable domain, in which reference TRBV7-3 and TRBJ1-6 provide the parts outside the CDR3, is GAGVSQTPSNKVTEKGKYVELRCDPISGHTALYWYRQSLGQGPEFLIYFQGTGAADDSGLPNDRFFAVRPEGSVSTLKIQRTERGDSAVYLCASSKDYNSPLHFGNGTRLTVT.

Details on this clonotype: At one boundary the junction diverges from the germline segment, which might be a read error. The chain joins TRBV7-7 to TRBJ2-2; D is perhaps TRBD2 (6 bases). The CDR3 sequence is 14 residues long. Per germline, CDR1 SSHAT and CDR2 FNYEAQ (reference sequence). The CDR3 sequence is CASSQTRGTGELFF. The CDR3 DNA reads as TGTGCTAGCAGCCAGACTAGGGGCACCGGGGAGCTGTTTTTT.

This clonotype showed up just a few times. V usage is TRBV20-1 and J usage is TRBJ1-5; D is uncertain. The CDR3 length is 16 residues. V lost 0 bases and J lost 4, with 16 bases in between. The germline CDR1 and CDR2 sequences are DFQATT and SNEGSKA (reference sequence). Written as DNA, the CDR3 is TGCAGTGCTAGAGATTCGTCTCCGGCCTCAAATCAGCCCCAGCATTTT. This gives the protein CSARDSSPASNQPQHF.

Of note for this clonotype: At one boundary the junction diverges from the germline segment, which might be a read error. J is TRBJ1-1 and V is TRBV12-3 or TRBV12-4, with D hard to call. This CDR3 has 13 amino acids. CDR3 DNA: TGTGCCAGCAGATTAGCCGGGGTCACTGAAGCTTTCTTT. Translation gives CASRLAGVTEAFF.

This clonotype occurred a few times. The chain employs TRBV12-3 or TRBV12-4 and TRBJ2-5; TRBD2 matches at 11 bases. The CDR3 is 15 amino acids. V lost 4 bases to trimming and J lost 3 bases; unmatched junction nucleotides: 4. Written as DNA, the CDR3 is TGTGCCAGCAGTTCGTTGACTAGCGGGAAAGAGACCCAGTACTTC. Amino acids: CASSSLTSGKETQYF.

This clonotype showed up just a few times. CDR3 DNA: TGTGCCAGCGAGGGACAGGGGGACGAGGCTTTCTTT. Amino acids: CASEGQGDEAFF. V gene TRBV6-1 combines with J gene TRBJ1-1; TRBD1 aligns across 11 bases. Germline V gene data show CDR1 as MNHNS and CDR2 as SASEGT. V lost 8 bases and J lost 11; bases outside the gene matches: 7. The CDR3 is made up of 12 amino acids.